These 29 T cell receptor beta chains were all obtained from the same sample, sequenced in a study of cytomegalovirus exposure and HLA in healthy donors. This PCR relied on a set of 60 Vbeta primers and 13 Jbeta primers. Repertoires were generated with immunoSEQ multiplex PCR, while TCRdb's copy carries only in-frame clones and drops some. Of under 150,000 clones in the sample, 74% were seen once. Sequencing was done on a sample of PBMCs. Every receptor here comes from a woman in her thirties or forties in good health and CMV-seropositive.

This clone was seen only a few times. The rearrangement joins TRBV5-1 to TRBJ1-2; 7 bases fit TRBD1. CDR1 SGHRS and CDR2 YFSETQ come from the germline V gene. J lost 2 bases, V lost 0 bases, and 7 bases had no gene match. The CDR3 length is 16 residues. The CDR3: CASSLDPGTVNYGYTF. The CDR3 DNA sequence: TGCGCCAGCAGCTTGGACCCCGGGACAGTGAACTATGGCTACACCTTC.

The chain joins TRBV2 to TRBJ1-6, with a weak D call TRBD1 (6 bases). V lost 5 bases and J 7 bases, leaving 9 bases between the germline ends. CDR1 SNHLY and CDR2 FYNNEI come from the germline V gene. This CDR3 region has 13 residues. The CDR3 DNA reads TGTGCCAGCAGTACAGGGTACAATTCACCCCTCCACTTT. Translation gives CASSTGYNSPLHF. Full variable domain (remainder filled in from reference TRBV2 and TRBJ1-6): EPEVTQTPSHQVTQMGQEVILRCVPISNHLYFYWYRQILGQKVEFLVSFYNNEISEKSEIFDDQFSVERPDGSNFTLKIRSTKLEDSAMYFCASSTGYNSPLHFGNGTRLTVT.

The CDR3 bases are TGTGCCAGCTCACTAGCGGCATCCTACGAGCAGTACTTC. Translated: CASSLAASYEQYF. The rearrangement links TRBV7-2 to TRBJ2-7; 8 bases are a match to TRBD2. CDR3 length: 13 amino acids. The germline CDR1 and CDR2 sequences are SGHTA and FQGNSA. V trimming: 8 bases; J trimming: 1 base; junction bases outside the gene matches: 4.

This clone was observed once. The chain uses TRBV6-5 and TRBJ2-5, with D perhaps matching TRBD1 (5 bases). The V gene lost 2 bases and the J gene lost 2 bases, with 12 bases spanning the gap. CDR1 and CDR2 from the germline V gene are MNHEY and SVGAGI. The CDR3 consists of 15 residues. The chain's CDR3 is CASSYQGRDQETQYF. The CDR3 nucleotides read TGTGCCAGCAGTTACCAGGGAAGGGATCAAGAGACCCAGTACTTC.

The rearrangement uses TRBV7-9 and TRBJ2-5, with a tentative D call TRBD1 (5 bases). The J call may be incorrect, as the DNA end agrees better with TRBJ2-7. CDR1 is SEHNR and CDR2 is FQNEAQ in the germline V gene (reference sequence). This CDR3 has 12 amino acids. The CDR3 sequence: CASSLDMSEQYF. CDR3 bases: TGTGCCAGCAGCTTGGACATGTCCGAGCAGTACTTC.

This clone was recorded once. The rearrangement uses TRBV7-9 and TRBJ2-3; D uncertain. The CDR3 covers 11 residues. With 5 bases removed from V and 5 bases from J, the gap between germline ends came to 5 bases. Germline CDR1 is SEHNR and CDR2 is FQNEAQ (reference sequence). The chain's CDR3 is CASSPQDTQYF. CDR3 in DNA: TGTGCCAGCAGCCCCCAAGATACGCAGTATTTT.

The chain employs TRBV19 and TRBJ1-2; 7 positions match TRBD1. The CDR3 covers 16 residues. J lost 2 bases, V lost 4 bases, and 10 bases had no gene match. The germline V gene encodes CDR1 LNHDA and CDR2 SQIVND (reference sequence). The CDR3 nucleotides are TGTGCCAGTAGTACATCAGGGACAGTCATCAACTATGGCTACACCTTC. Translated: CASSTSGTVINYGYTF.

This chain connects TRBV18 to TRBJ1-1; D possibly corresponds to TRBD1 (5 bases). CDR1 and CDR2 from the germline V gene are KGHSH and LQKENI. Trimming removed 2 bases from V and 4 bases from J, with 5 bases in between. The CDR3 spans 12 residues. The CDR3 region has the DNA TGTGCCAGCTCACCAGGGGCCACTGAAGCTTTCTTT. Protein: CASSPGATEAFF.

The rearrangement joins TRBV10-3 to TRBJ1-2; possible D gene TRBD1, 5 bases. This CDR3 comprises 15 residues. Per germline, CDR1 ENHRY and CDR2 SYGVKD. V shed 0 bases and J shed 3 bases, with 11 bases lying between them. The CDR3 reads CAISESNRKDYGYTF. The CDR3 DNA reads TGTGCCATCAGTGAGTCGAACAGGAAGGACTATGGCTACACCTTC.

This clone was recorded once. The V and J genes are TRBV5-1 and TRBJ1-5; 7 nucleotides match TRBD1. Trimming took 4 bases from V and 5 from J; bases not matched to a gene: 6. Germline-derived CDR1 and CDR2 are SGHRS and YFSETQ. The CDR3 has 14 amino acids. The CDR3 loop is CASSVGTEDQPQHF. CDR3 coding DNA: TGCGCCAGCAGCGTTGGGACAGAAGATCAGCCCCAGCATTTT.

In this sample, this clone turned up a few times. At one of its ends the junction is not consistent with the germline gene, which may arise from a read error. The sample has other DNA sequences that encode this CDR3 too. The CDR3 is CASSHKTVMNTEAFF. The CDR3 nucleotides read TGCGCCAGCAGCCACAAGACAGTAATGAACACTGAAGCTTTTTTT. The chain couples TRBV4-1 to TRBJ1-1, with D perhaps TRBD1 (5 bases). CDR1 is MGHRA, CDR2 YSYEKL, per germline. This CDR3 region has 15 residues.

This chain connects TRBV2 to TRBJ2-3, with 9 bases aligning to TRBD1. This CDR3 has 13 amino acids. Per germline, CDR1 SNHLY and CDR2 FYNNEI. The J segment lost 7 bases and the V segment lost 5 bases, leaving 4 bases of the junction unmatched. CDR3 loop: CASSRTGANTQYF. The CDR3 coding sequence is TGTGCCAGCAGTAGGACAGGGGCAAATACGCAGTATTTT.

On this clone: One junction end disagrees with the germline gene, perhaps due to a read error. The genes are TRBV7-9 and TRBJ1-1; D may be TRBD1 (5 bases). This CDR3 contains 12 residues. Germline V gene lookup returns CDR1 SEHNR and CDR2 FQNEAQ (reference sequence). CDR3 bases: TGTTCCAGCAGCTTAGAGGGGCTTGAAGCTTTCTTT. It codes for CSSSLEGLEAFF.

The V and J genes are TRBV9 and TRBJ2-1; TRBD2 matches 7 bases. This CDR3 spans 16 amino acids. Germline V gene lookup returns CDR1 SGDLS and CDR2 YYNGEE. V lost 2 bases and J lost 3; bases outside the gene matches: 8. The CDR3 loop reads CASSVPRLADYNEQFF. In DNA form, the CDR3 reads TGTGCCAGCAGCGTCCCAAGACTAGCAGACTACAATGAGCAGTTCTTC. Full variable domain (outside the CDR3, taken from reference TRBV9 and TRBJ2-1): DSGVTQTPKHLITATGQRVTLRCSPRSGDLSVYWYQQSLDQGLQFLIQYYNGEERAKGNILERFSAQQFPDLHSELNLSSLELGDSALYFCASSVPRLADYNEQFFGPGTRLTVL.

The chain is built from TRBV7-6 and TRBJ1-3; D is unresolved. Germline V gene lookup returns CDR1 SGHVS and CDR2 FNYEAQ. V shed 0 bases and J shed 0 bases, with 12 bases lying between them. The CDR3 has 17 residues. The CDR3 DNA reads TGTGCCAGCAGCTTAGCCCCAGGCGGGAACTCTGGAAACACCATATATTTT. Translated: CASSLAPGGNSGNTIYF.

This chain uses TRBV19 with TRBJ2-7, with 9 bases that match TRBD2. V shed 2 bases, J shed 7 bases, and the junction held 12 bases outside the gene matches. This CDR3 contains 16 residues. CDR1 is LNHDA and CDR2 is SQIVND in the germline V gene (reference sequence). CDR3 in DNA: TGTGCCAGTAGTATAACTCTAGCGGGACCTTCCGGGGAGCAGTACTTC. Translation gives CASSITLAGPSGEQYF. Full variable domain (rest looked up from reference TRBV19 and TRBJ2-7): DGGITQSPKYLFRKEGQNVTLSCEQNLNHDAMYWYRQDPGQGLRLIYYSQIVNDFQKGDIAEGYSVSREKKESFPLTVTSAQKNPTAFYLCASSITLAGPSGEQYFGPGTRLTVT.

This clone appeared once. V usage is TRBV18 and J usage is TRBJ1-1; D remains unclear. Germline assignment: CDR1 KGHSH and CDR2 LQKENI. This CDR3 has 14 residues. V was shortened by 3 bases and J by 0 bases, with 8 bases between the two germline ends. Written as DNA, the CDR3 is TGTGCCAGCTCACCCAATGAGTTGAACACTGAAGCTTTCTTT. Protein sequence: CASSPNELNTEAFF.

This chain connects TRBV5-1 to TRBJ1-4; D gene unclear. This CDR3 spans 16 amino acids. The ends were cut back, 5 bases at V and 2 bases at J, with 16 bases in the middle. Germline assignment: CDR1 SGHRS and CDR2 YFSETQ. This CDR3 reads CASSSTLTRTNEKLFF. As DNA, the CDR3 is TGCGCCAGCAGTTCAACTTTGACAAGGACTAATGAAAAACTGTTTTTT.

J is TRBJ2-1 and V is TRBV7-9; 8 bases align to TRBD2. J gave up 5 bases and V 5 bases, and 8 bases lay outside the gene matches. Germline V gene lookup returns CDR1 SEHNR and CDR2 FQNEAQ (reference sequence). The CDR3 is 15 amino acids. DNA for the CDR3: TGTGCCAGCAGCAGCAGTAGCGGGACCCACAATGAGCAGTTCTTC. Protein sequence: CASSSSSGTHNEQFF.

V and J are TRBV7-8 and TRBJ2-7; D is perhaps TRBD1 (5 bases). Trimming left V 5 bases short and J 7 bases short, with 12 bases between. CDR3 size: 12 residues. Germline V gene data show CDR1 as SGHVS and CDR2 as FQNEAQ. The chain's CDR3 is CASSPPAGEQYF. CDR3 bases: TGTGCCAGCAGCCCCCCGGCAGGGGAGCAGTACTTC.

The rearrangement joins TRBV30 to TRBJ2-7, with 12 bases identical to TRBD2. CDR1 and CDR2 (germline): GTSNPN, SVGIG (reference sequence). The V gene end was trimmed by 1 base and the J gene end by 4 bases; junction bases not matched to a gene: 5. The CDR3 totals 15 residues. DNA for the CDR3: TGTGCCTGGAGTGGGACTAGCGGGACGGTTTACGAGCAGTACTTC. Amino acid sequence: CAWSGTSGTVYEQYF.

The rearrangement links TRBV18 to TRBJ2-5, with TRBD1 as a possible D gene (6 bases). Germline V lookup: CDR1 KGHSH, CDR2 LQKENI. The V end was cut by 3 bases, the J end by 3 bases, with 14 bases between. The CDR3 has 15 amino acids. In DNA form, the CDR3 reads TGTGCCAGCTCACCGAGGGACATCCGGGAAGAGACCCAGTACTTC. As protein: CASSPRDIREETQYF.

In DNA form, the CDR3 reads TGCGCCAGCAGACTACAGGGACCTGGAAACACCATATATTTT. Translated: CASRLQGPGNTIYF. This chain joins TRBV5-1 and TRBJ1-3, with D perhaps TRBD1 (6 bases). Between the trimmed V and J ends, which lost 5 bases and 2 bases, there was a span of 11 bases. There are 14 residues in the CDR3. Germline V gives CDR1 SGHRS, CDR2 YFSETQ. Variable domain in full (rest from reference TRBV5-1 and TRBJ1-3): KAGVTQTPRYLIKTRGQQVTLSCSPISGHRSVSWYQQTPGQGLQFLFEYFSETQRNKGNFPGRFSGRQFSNSRSEMNVSTLELGDSALYLCASRLQGPGNTIYFGEGSWLTVV.

V and J are TRBV6-5 and TRBJ2-7, with TRBD2 matching 13 bases. Germline V CDR1 and CDR2: MNHEY, SVGAGI. There are 14 residues in the CDR3. The V and J ends lost 5 bases and 2 bases, in that order; junction bases with no gene match: 0. CDR3 sequence (DNA): TGTGCCAGCAGTGGACTAGCGGGAGCCTACGAGCAGTACTTC. It translates to CASSGLAGAYEQYF.

The V gene is TRBV4-3, the J gene TRBJ2-5; D is possibly TRBD2 (6 bases). The germline CDR1 and CDR2 sequences are LGHNA and YSLEER. The CDR3 is 15 amino acids. Trimming removed 1 base at V and 4 bases at J, with 13 bases between. The CDR3 bases are TGCGCCAGCAGCCAAGGGAGGGGTGATGGAGAGACCCAGTACTTC. The encoded protein is CASSQGRGDGETQYF.

The V call is TRBV20-1, the J call TRBJ1-2; D remains ambiguous. Trimming left V 5 bases short and J 13 bases short, with 11 bases between. The length of the CDR3 is 9 residues. Germline V lookup: CDR1 DFQATT, CDR2 SNEGSKA (reference sequence). The CDR3 protein is CSAPWAGTF. For the CDR3, the DNA is TGCAGTGCTCCCTGGGCTGGCACCTTC.

V gene TRBV27 combines with J gene TRBJ2-5, with D possibly TRBD2 on 5 matching bases. The J call is doubtful: the DNA matches TRBJ2-7 better. The CDR3 has 13 amino acids. The germline V gene encodes CDR1 MNHEY and CDR2 SMNVEV (reference sequence). The CDR3 bases are TGTGCCAGCAGTTTAACTAGAGCCTACGAGCAGTACTTC. It translates to CASSLTRAYEQYF.

The rearrangement uses TRBV6-1 and TRBJ1-2, with D tentatively TRBD1 (6 bases). Per the germline V gene, CDR1 is MNHNS and CDR2 is SASEGT. V was clipped by 6 bases and J by 7 bases, with 15 bases between them. CDR3 size: 13 residues. CDR3 nucleotides: TGTGCCAGCAGGGAACCCCAGGGGTTTGGCTACACCTTC. Residues: CASREPQGFGYTF.

This clone was counted a single time. The chain employs TRBV7-2 and TRBJ2-2; unclear D gene. The CDR3 totals 13 residues. Trimming left V 4 bases short and J 6 bases short, with 9 bases between. Germline assignment: CDR1 SGHTA and CDR2 FQGNSA. CDR3 nucleotides: TGTGCCAGCAGCTCGTTTCCCCCCGGGGAGCTGTTTTTT. Amino acid sequence: CASSSFPPGELFF.